This T cell receptor beta chain was documented in a study of shared clonotypes between healthy human individuals. Study in general: The composition of the donors was a couple of women and a few men aged 18 to 49.

Regarding this clone: Its antigen is undetermined.

Data came from immunoSEQ multiplex PCR; TCRdb stores just in-frame clones and leaves some out. The profile shows about 2 million clones, about 95% of them singletons. V dropped 6 bases and J dropped 1 base, with 7 bases sitting between them. Germline V gene lookup returns CDR1 MDHEN and CDR2 SYDVKM. The CDR3 runs 13 residues. Terminally differentiated effector memory CD45RA+ cells were left out of the naive CD8 fraction, which was CD45RO-negative and positively selected for CCR7. Overall study results and limits: Clonotype sharing levels among donors were expected to vary with sequencing depth. Limitation of the genetic and exposure-history diversity represented came from the few donors. Tissue TCR repertoires likely differ from these blood-only repertoires.

Sequences were obtained from naive CD8+ T cells sorted from blood. The chain carries TRBV28 and TRBJ2-1; no definite D call. The sequence was collected from a young man in good health. The DNA for the CDR3 is TGTGCCAGCAGCGAGGCTTCCTACAATGAGCAGTTCTTC. As protein: CASSEASYNEQFF.